This T cell receptor beta chain was identified in a study of blood T cells in healthy people across ages. A sample-barcoded 5' primer and a J-beta primer mix were used in a second PCR of about 6 to 12 cycles. TCRdb processed the 5' RACE reads anew with MiXCR; each CDR3 protein has one entry. The sample lists fewer than 650,000 distinct CDR3 sequences, about 27% occurring once. The study recruited healthy Caucasian donors from Russia who were aged about 6 to 95. Every sample had a minimum of 7 million PBMCs isolated. CDR3 length: 16 residues. The germline V gene encodes CDR1 DFQATT and CDR2 SNEGSKA (reference sequence). The same sample was also used in a study of T cells of mothers and their children. As reported in that work: Using the M1S primer, the second PCR added sample barcodes along with 2-4 random nucleotides.

This clonotype was sampled from a boy under 10 years old in good health. The sequenced sample consisted of blood. This chain links TRBV20-1 with TRBJ2-5, with TRBD1 matching over 7 bases. The J call is in doubt because the DNA end fits TRBJ2-7 better. Here the CDR3 reads CSAQTGQPTSSYEQYF. As DNA, the CDR3 is TGCAGTGCCCAGACGGGACAGCCTACGTCCTCCTACGAGCAGTACTTC.